The 24 T cell receptor beta chains below all came from one sample that was sequenced in a study of T cells in Graves' hyperthyroidism and ophthalmopathy. RNA transcripts provided the source from which TCR beta CDR3 regions were amplified. With the HTBI primer set, the TCR CDR3 went through a first round of RT-PCR. Each CDR3 protein is one row after TCRdb ran MiXCR on the multiplex PCR reads. The data show 660,000 or so distinct CDR3 sequences, approximately 42% seen once. Source material: peripheral blood or thyroid tissue (not recorded which). These receptors were taken from an adult man with Graves' disease, either hyperthyroidism or ophthalmopathy (not recorded which).

The sample holds a few counts of this clonotype. The chain employs TRBV20-1 and TRBJ1-1; D gene unclear. Germline-derived CDR1 and CDR2 are DFQATT and SNEGSKA (reference sequence). The CDR3 runs 10 residues. Trimming took 5 bases from V and 3 from J, leaving 4 bases between them. As DNA, the CDR3 is TGCAGTGCTGACCACACTGAAGCTTTCTTT. Encoded protein: CSADHTEAFF.

This clonotype was observed many times. The V and J genes are TRBV29-1 and TRBJ1-2; the match to TRBD1 covers 7 bases. J lost 0 bases, V lost 3 bases, and 4 bases had no gene match. The CDR3 contains 14 residues. Germline lookup yields CDR1 SQVTM and CDR2 ANQGSEA. The CDR3 nucleotides read TGCAGCGTTGAGGCAGGGGGATCTAACTATGGCTACACCTTC. The encoded protein is CSVEAGGSNYGYTF.

The table lists this clonotype with many counts. The rearrangement links TRBV25-1 to TRBJ1-6; 7 bases align to TRBD1. CDR1 is MGHDK and CDR2 is SYGVNS in the germline V gene. The junction had 7 bases not matched to a gene; V was cut back by 9 bases and J by 8 bases. This CDR3 has 13 residues. The CDR3 DNA is TGTGCCAGTACAGGGGCGCCGGATTCACCCCTCCACTTT. This encodes CASTGAPDSPLHF.

This clonotype was seen only once. The CDR3 coding sequence is TGTGCCAGCAGCCTGACAGCAGGCTTAGGGGGCTACACCTTC. Translating it yields CASSLTAGLGGYTF. The chain joins TRBV7-9 to TRBJ1-2, with D maybe TRBD1 (5 bases). In germline, CDR1 is SEHNR, CDR2 FQNEAQ (reference sequence). V dropped 5 bases and J dropped 8 bases, with 18 bases sitting between them. The CDR3 extends over 14 amino acids. The full variable domain, rest sourced from reference TRBV7-9 and TRBJ1-2, is DTGVSQNPRHKITKRGQNVTFRCDPISEHNRLYWYRQTLGQGPEFLTYFQNEAQLEKSRLLSDRFSAERPKGSFSTLEIQRTEQGDSAMYLCASSLTAGLGGYTFGSGTRLTVV.

The sample holds a few counts of this clonotype. V and J are TRBV12-3 or TRBV12-4 and TRBJ2-7; D may correspond to TRBD1 or TRBD2 (5 bases each). This CDR3 has 14 residues. Deletions cut 6 bases from V and 2 bases from J, with 14 bases between. CDR3 region: CASRPRGAPYEQYF. CDR3 sequence (DNA): TGTGCCAGCAGACCACGAGGGGCGCCCTACGAGCAGTACTTC.

This clonotype was seen repeatedly, ten times or more. V gene TRBV7-6 combines with J gene TRBJ1-2, with TRBD1 identical over 10 bases. This CDR3 region has 16 residues. The germline CDR1 and CDR2 sequences are SGHVS and FNYEAQ. V shed 5 bases, J shed 5 bases, and the junction held 11 bases outside the gene matches. DNA for the CDR3: TGTGCCAGCAGCCCCGACCGGACAGGGGGTAGATATGGCTACACCTTC. The encoded protein is CASSPDRTGGRYGYTF.

In regard to this clonotype: This clone may be a read error of a much larger clone one base away. The chain combines TRBV9 with TRBJ1-1; D gene uncertain. The CDR3 spans 16 residues. Germline CDR1 SGDLS, CDR2 YYNGEE. Trimming took off 0 bases at V and 5 bases at J, with 17 bases between the two ends. The CDR3 nucleotides are TGTGCCAGCAGCGTAGGGCAGAGGGCAGTCGGAACTGAAGCTTTCTTT. It specifies CASSVGQRAVGTEAFF.

This clonotype was seen ten or more times. The rearrangement joins TRBV7-8 to TRBJ1-2; D remains ambiguous. Trimming took off 5 bases at V and 9 bases at J, with 19 bases between the two ends. The CDR3 loop spans 14 amino acids. Germline CDR1 and CDR2: SGHVS and FQNEAQ. This CDR3 is CASSLGPPGGSYTF. DNA for the CDR3: TGTGCCAGCAGCCTCGGGCCTCCGGGTGGGAGCTACACCTTC.

V usage is TRBV12-3 or TRBV12-4 and J usage is TRBJ1-2; D perhaps matches TRBD1 (5 bases). The CDR3 length is 13 residues. V dropped 5 bases and J dropped 6 bases, with 13 bases sitting between them. The DNA of the CDR3 is TGTGCCAGCAGTGTCCAGGGTACCAATGGCTACACCTTC. It translates to CASSVQGTNGYTF.

This clonotype was detected once. The chain combines TRBV29-1 with TRBJ1-4; D remains unclear. V was cut by 8 bases and J by 4 bases, with 11 bases left in between. The CDR3 is 12 amino acids. Germline CDR1 SQVTM, CDR2 ANQGSEA. CDR3 coding DNA: TGCAGCCCGGTGATTGATAATGAAAAACTGTTTTTT. This codes for CSPVIDNEKLFF.

This clonotype was seen a few times. It may be a read error: a sequence one base away is much more abundant. This chain connects TRBV7-9 to TRBJ1-3; D is unresolved. V was trimmed by 3 bases and J by 6 bases, leaving 9 bases between them. The CDR3 has 13 residues. CDR1 and CDR2 from the germline V gene are SEHNR and FQNEAQ (reference sequence). CDR3 nucleotides: TGTGCCAGCAGCTTCGGCAGTACAAACACCATATATTTT. It specifies CASSFGSTNTIYF.

The chain combines TRBV12-3 or TRBV12-4 with TRBJ1-1; TRBD1 is a possible D gene (5 bases). Trimming removed 0 bases at V and 2 bases at J, with 10 bases between. CDR3 size: 15 residues. The CDR3 sequence is CASSLAGAANTEAFF. CDR3 in DNA: TGTGCCAGCAGTTTAGCAGGGGCAGCTAACACTGAAGCTTTCTTT.

V and J are TRBV5-6 and TRBJ2-7, with D possibly TRBD1 on 6 matching bases. The CDR3 spans 16 residues. V lost 1 base and J 4 bases, leaving 18 bases between the germline ends. Germline CDR1 is SGHDT and CDR2 is YYEEEE. The DNA of the CDR3 is TGTGCCAGCAGCTTGAATGGGGGCCCAGAGGGATACGAGCAGTACTTC. As protein: CASSLNGGPEGYEQYF.

A few counts support this clonotype. The chain joins TRBV7-2 to TRBJ2-7; TRBD2 matches at 12 bases. Germline assignment: CDR1 SGHTA and CDR2 FQGNSA. V trimming: 5 bases; J trimming: 6 bases; junction bases outside the gene matches: 8. This CDR3 has 15 residues. The CDR3 here is CASSPTSGRSLEQYF. DNA for the CDR3: TGTGCCAGCAGCCCGACTAGCGGGAGATCTCTCGAGCAGTACTTC. Full variable domain (rest looked up from reference TRBV7-2 and TRBJ2-7): GAGVSQSPSNKVTEKGKDVELRCDPISGHTALYWYRQSLGQGLEFLIYFQGNSAPDKSGLPSDRFSAERTGGSVSTLTIQRTQQEDSAVYLCASSPTSGRSLEQYFGPGTRLTVT.

V and J are TRBV20-1 and TRBJ2-7, with D possibly TRBD2 on 6 matching bases. The ends were cut back, 3 bases at V and 4 bases at J, with 13 bases in the middle. The length of the CDR3 is 13 residues. Germline CDR1 reads DFQATT; CDR2 reads SNEGSKA (reference sequence). The CDR3 reads CSASWDSIYEQYF. In DNA, the CDR3 is TGCAGTGCTAGCTGGGACTCTATTTACGAGCAGTACTTC.

CDR3 residues: CSARERGSQPQHF. CDR3 nucleotides: TGCAGTGCTAGAGAGCGGGGCAGTCAGCCCCAGCATTTT. The chain uses TRBV20-1 and TRBJ1-5, with TRBD1 as a possible D gene (5 bases). V was trimmed by 0 bases and J by 6 bases, leaving 9 bases between them. The CDR3 has 13 amino acids. Germline CDR1 is DFQATT and CDR2 is SNEGSKA (reference sequence).

The rearrangement links TRBV29-1 to TRBJ1-2; TRBD1 matches 7 bases. Germline values: CDR1 SQVTM, CDR2 ANQGSEA. This CDR3 has 12 residues. Germline trimming cut 2 bases from V and 8 bases from J; bases unmatched to any gene: 5. CDR3 amino acids: CSVETGVGGYTF. As DNA, the CDR3 is TGCAGCGTTGAAACAGGGGTCGGCGGCTACACCTTC.

The CDR3 loop is CSVGVGTNQPQHF. CDR3 nucleotide sequence: TGCAGCGTTGGAGTGGGGACTAATCAGCCCCAGCATTTT. The J gene is TRBJ1-5, the V gene TRBV29-1, with a weak D call TRBD1 (5 bases). V lost 4 bases and J 4 bases, leaving 11 bases between the germline ends. The CDR3 extends over 13 amino acids. Germline V gene lookup returns CDR1 SQVTM and CDR2 ANQGSEA.

The genes are TRBV20-1 and TRBJ2-5; 9 nucleotides line up with TRBD2. The CDR3 covers 15 residues. The germline CDR1 and CDR2 sequences are DFQATT and SNEGSKA (reference sequence). J lost 4 bases, V lost 3 bases, and 9 bases had no gene match. The CDR3: CSASMIAGVGETQYF. DNA of the CDR3: TGCAGTGCTAGTATGATAGCGGGAGTAGGAGAGACCCAGTACTTC.

This chain's CDR3 is CASSPNPASSYNSPLHF. In DNA, the CDR3 is TGTGCCAGCAGCCCCAACCCAGCAAGCTCCTATAATTCACCCCTCCACTTT. V and J are TRBV7-8 and TRBJ1-6; D remains unclear. CDR3 length equals 17 residues. Germline V lookup: CDR1 SGHVS, CDR2 FQNEAQ. V shed 5 bases and J shed 0 bases, with 14 bases lying between them. Combining the CDR3 with reference TRBV7-8 and TRBJ1-6 gives the whole variable domain GAGVSQSPRYKVAKRGQDVALRCDPISGHVSLFWYQQALGQGPEFLTYFQNEAQLDKSGLPSDRFFAERPEGSVSTLKIQRTQQEDSAVYLCASSPNPASSYNSPLHFGNGTRLTVT.

This clonotype was counted a few times. The chain couples TRBV13 to TRBJ1-6; TRBD1 agrees at 12 bases. The CDR3 is made up of 16 amino acids. The V gene's germline CDR1 is PRHDT and CDR2 FYEKMQ (reference sequence). Trimming cost V 3 bases and J 9 bases; bases outside gene matches: 6. CDR3 DNA: TGTGCCAGCAGCTTGGGGACAGGGGGCGCGAGTTCACCCCTCCACTTT. Translation: CASSLGTGGASSPLHF.

The count of this clonotype is one. The rearrangement joins TRBV10-1 to TRBJ1-1; D gene unclear. Germline CDR1 is WNHNN and CDR2 is SYGVQD (reference sequence). This CDR3 region has 14 residues. Deletions cut 4 bases from V and 3 bases from J, with 12 bases between. CDR3 protein: CASSVAGSYTEAFF. CDR3 coding DNA: TGCGCCAGCAGTGTGGCAGGTTCTTACACTGAAGCTTTCTTT.

This chain links TRBV6-1 with TRBJ1-1; D may be TRBD1 (5 bases). The CDR3 length is 11 residues. V was trimmed by 8 bases and J by 7 bases, leaving 11 bases between them. Germline-derived CDR1 and CDR2 are MNHNS and SASEGT. CDR3 sequence reads: CASRRDVEAFF. Here the CDR3 DNA reads TGTGCCAGCCGTAGGGACGTTGAAGCTTTCTTT.

This chain links TRBV10-3 with TRBJ2-2; D remains unclear. V was cut by 0 bases and J by 1 base, with 3 bases left in between. This CDR3 has 14 residues. The germline CDR1 and CDR2 sequences are ENHRY and SYGVKD. CDR3 protein: CAISESVNTGELFF. The CDR3 DNA follows: TGTGCCATCAGTGAGTCGGTGAACACCGGGGAGCTGTTTTTT.